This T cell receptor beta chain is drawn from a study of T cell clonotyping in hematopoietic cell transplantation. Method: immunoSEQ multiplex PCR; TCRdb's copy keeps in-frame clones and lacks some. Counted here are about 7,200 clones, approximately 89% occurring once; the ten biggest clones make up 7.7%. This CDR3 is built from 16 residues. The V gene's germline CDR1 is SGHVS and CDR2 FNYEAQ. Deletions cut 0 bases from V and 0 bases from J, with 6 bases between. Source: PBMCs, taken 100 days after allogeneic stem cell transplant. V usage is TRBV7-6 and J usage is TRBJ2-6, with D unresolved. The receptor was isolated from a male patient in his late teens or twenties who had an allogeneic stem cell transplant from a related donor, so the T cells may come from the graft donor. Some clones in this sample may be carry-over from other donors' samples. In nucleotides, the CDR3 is TGTGCCAGCAGCTTAGCGGGCTCCTCTGGGGCCAACGTCCTGACTTTC. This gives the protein CASSLAGSSGANVLTF.